This entry describes one T cell receptor beta chain. The data were produced by immunoSEQ multiplex PCR, yet TCRdb's version contains in-frame clones alone and is incomplete. The sample yields some 99,000 clones, 92% seen once. The sample comes from a study of T cell changes during pregnancy in multiple sclerosis. Germline V gene data show CDR1 as MNHEY and CDR2 as SMNVEV (reference sequence). This CDR3 is built from 18 residues. V dropped 3 bases and J dropped 0 bases, with 20 bases sitting between them. The sample consisted of peripheral blood, taken after pregnancy. This sequence joins TRBV27 and TRBJ1-1; possibly TRBD1 for D (5 bases). The sequence was collected from a female donor in good health, enrolled as a control in a pregnancy study. DNA for the CDR3: TGTGCCAGCAGTTTGAAGGGGCAGAGGAGTGTCATGAACACTGAAGCTTTCTTT. As protein: CASSLKGQRSVMNTEAFF.